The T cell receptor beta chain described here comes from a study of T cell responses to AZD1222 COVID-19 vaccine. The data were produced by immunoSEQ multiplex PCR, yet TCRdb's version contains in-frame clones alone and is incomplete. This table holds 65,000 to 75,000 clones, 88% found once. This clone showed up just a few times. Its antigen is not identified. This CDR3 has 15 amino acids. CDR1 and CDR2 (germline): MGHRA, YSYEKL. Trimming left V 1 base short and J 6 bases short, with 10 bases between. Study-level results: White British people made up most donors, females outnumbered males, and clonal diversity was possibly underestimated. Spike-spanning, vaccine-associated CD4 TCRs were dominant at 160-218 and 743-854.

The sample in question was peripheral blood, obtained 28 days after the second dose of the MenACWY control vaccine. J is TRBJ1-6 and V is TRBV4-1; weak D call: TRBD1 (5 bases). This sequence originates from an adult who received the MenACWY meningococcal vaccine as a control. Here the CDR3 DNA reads TGCGCCAGCAGCCAAGTCCGGGACGGTAATTCACCCCTCCACTTT. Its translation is CASSQVRDGNSPLHF.